The 4 T cell receptor beta chains in this list originate from one sample, sequenced in a study of liver allograft versus peripheral blood T cells. Whole-study context: The study compared liver allograft T cell receptor repertoires against peripheral blood repertoires of liver transplant recipients.

One entry per CDR3 protein results from TCRdb running MiXCR on the reads. The sample has under 15,000 distinct CDR3 sequences; 15% to 20% are singletons. The receptors shown here come from a human patient who had a liver transplant. Some T cells may trace back to the graft donor.

V is TRBV7-3 and J is TRBJ1-6; 8 bases line up with TRBD1. V lost 1 base and J lost 6; bases outside the gene matches: 5. The CDR3 has 16 residues. Looked up from germline, CDR1 is SGHTA and CDR2 is FQGTGA. The DNA of the CDR3 is TGTGCCAGCAGCTTAAGGGGGACAGGTACTAATTCACCCCTCCACTTT. This sequence encodes CASSLRGTGTNSPLHF.

This clonotype is medium-sized within its sample. The rearrangement links TRBV18 to TRBJ2-5, with 9 bases identical to TRBD1. The CDR3 loop spans 16 amino acids. CDR1 is KGHSH and CDR2 is LQKENI in the germline V gene. V shed 3 bases and J 7 bases; nucleotides not matched to a gene: 12. CDR3 nucleotides: TGTGCCAGCTCACCCCCCTGGGGACAGGGAAAGGTGACCCAGTACTTC. It yields the protein CASSPPWGQGKVTQYF. Complete variable domain (other parts from reference TRBV18 and TRBJ2-5): NAGVMQNPRHLVRRRGQEARLRCSPMKGHSHVYWYRQLPEEGLKFMVYLQKENIIDESGMPKERFSAEFPKEGPSILRIQQVVRGDSAAYFCASSPPWGQGKVTQYFGPGTRLLVL.

The chain employs TRBV19 and TRBJ2-2; unclear D gene. The ends were cut back, 3 bases at V and 6 bases at J, with 5 bases in the middle. The germline V gene has CDR1 LNHDA and CDR2 SQIVND (reference sequence). The CDR3 contains 12 residues. The CDR3 DNA sequence: TGTGCCAGTAGTATTCCGCCCGGGGAGCTGTTTTTT. Amino acids: CASSIPPGELFF.

This clonotype was seen at least ten times. The J gene is TRBJ2-7, the V gene TRBV28, with 7 bases lining up with TRBD2. The CDR3 length is 20 residues. The V gene's germline CDR1 is MDHEN and CDR2 SYDVKM. V lost 2 bases and J lost 2; bases outside the gene matches: 21. The CDR3 DNA reads as TGTGCCAGCAGTTTAGGCTCGCGAATACTAGGGCTAGCGGTTACCTACGAGCAGTACTTC. Translating it yields CASSLGSRILGLAVTYEQYF.